This T cell receptor (beta chain) derives from a study of blood T cell repertoires in COVID-19. Followed longitudinally, the Seattle patients had been enrolled during active infection. Under the authors' procedure: Reference gene primer amplification yielded estimated nucleated cell counts. TCRdb's copy holds only in-frame clones and misses some; the assay was immunoSEQ multiplex PCR. That table gives V, J and clone size, and the DNA gave D and trimming. The sample has 250,000 to 400,000 clones, approximately 87% seen once. Germline V gene lookup returns CDR1 GTSNPN and CDR2 SVGIG (reference sequence). The CDR3 spans 12 residues. The V end lost 1 base, the J end lost 5 bases, and 3 bases lay between the germline ends.

The V gene is TRBV30, the J gene TRBJ1-6; no clear D gene. Sequenced sample: peripheral blood. The TCR was taken from a woman in her 30s with COVID-19, enrolled during active disease. CDR3 residues: CAWSANNSPLHF. CDR3 DNA: TGTGCCTGGAGTGCTAATAATTCACCCCTCCACTTT.